This TCR beta chain was documented in a study of CD8 T cells in Susac syndrome. The multiple sclerosis controls comprised treatment-naive patients whose relapsing-remitting disease was stable or active. RNA, at about 0.45 to 1 ug, was reverse transcribed with random hexamers. The TCR beta CDR3 was amplified by immunoSEQ multiplex PCR across 54 Vbeta, 13 Jbeta. TCRdb fed the immunoSEQ multiplex PCR reads into MiXCR, producing one record per CDR3 protein. Of around 200,000 distinct CDR3 sequences detected, 92% appear once; the ten largest clones hold about 0.13%. V was trimmed by 3 bases and J by 5 bases, leaving 4 bases between them. The CDR3 length is 10 residues. Germline CDR1 DFQATT, CDR2 SNEGSKA (reference sequence).

Sequencing used CD8+ T cells from PBMCs. V gene TRBV20-1 combines with J gene TRBJ1-2; D not resolved. This clonotype was sampled from a human donor with multiple sclerosis. CDR3 DNA: TGCAGTGCTAGCGGGTATGGCTACACCTTC. Translating gives CSASGYGYTF.